The entry that follows covers one T cell receptor beta chain sequence. The V segment lost 8 bases and the J segment 3 bases; nucleotides outside the gene matches: 16. CDR1 is SNHLY and CDR2 is FYNNEI in the germline V gene. The CDR3 spans 16 residues. The repertoire was sequenced with immunoSEQ multiplex PCR; TCRdb's copy has only in-frame clones and lacks some. In the table there are 72,000 or so clones, approximately 82% of which are singletons. This specimen belongs to a study of neoadjuvant anti-PD-1 for oral cavity cancer. The TCR comes from a person between 40 and 79 years old with oral cavity squamous cell carcinoma. V gene TRBV2 combines with J gene TRBJ2-7; 7 bases align to TRBD1. The sample here was PBMCs, taken before nivolumab (anti-PD-1) treatment. CDR3 DNA sequence: TGTGCCAGCCGAAATCAACCCGGGACAGTCTTCTACGAGCAGTACTTC. Translated, it gives CASRNQPGTVFYEQYF.